A single sample gave rise to the 30 T cell receptor beta chains below, sequenced in a study of T cell responses to AZD1222 COVID-19 vaccine. The protocol was immunoSEQ multiplex PCR, while the TCRdb copy is restricted to in-frame clones and leaves out a portion. The table has roughly 120,000 clones, roughly 93% seen once; the top ten hold approximately 3%. This specimen consisted of peripheral blood, obtained on day 0 of AZD1222 vaccination. These receptors all stem from an adult in good health.

This clone is a singleton in its sample. The V gene is TRBV13, the J gene TRBJ2-7; D might be TRBD1 (6 bases). The CDR3 is 14 amino acids. Germline CDR1 PRHDT, CDR2 FYEKMQ (reference sequence). Trimming pared 0 bases from V and 3 bases from J, leaving 9 bases between. CDR3 sequence reads: CASSLGLQGYEQYF. In DNA, the CDR3 is TGTGCCAGCAGCTTAGGGTTACAGGGCTACGAGCAGTACTTC. Complete variable domain (other parts from reference TRBV13 and TRBJ2-7): AAGVIQSPRHLIKEKRETATLKCYPIPRHDTVYWYQQGPGQDPQFLISFYEKMQSDKGSIPDRFSAQQFSDYHSELNMSSLELGDSALYFCASSLGLQGYEQYFGPGTRLTVT.

The chain combines TRBV7-9 with TRBJ2-1, with 9 bases lining up with TRBD2. CDR3 length: 15 amino acids. Germline loops: CDR1 SEHNR, CDR2 FQNEAQ (reference sequence). V gave up 5 bases and J gave up 6 bases; unmatched junction bases: 8. The CDR3: CASSPEAGGPNEQFF. The CDR3 nucleotides are TGTGCCAGCAGCCCTGAGGCGGGAGGGCCCAATGAGCAGTTCTTC.

The rearrangement links TRBV11-3 to TRBJ1-1; TRBD1 might be the D (5 bases). V shed 5 bases and J shed 2 bases, with 9 bases lying between them. This CDR3 has 13 residues. Germline CDR1 reads SGHNT; CDR2 reads YENEEA. The CDR3, as DNA: TGTGCCAGCAGCCCGACAGCTAACACTGAAGCTTTCTTT. Amino acids: CASSPTANTEAFF.

The rearrangement joins TRBV7-9 to TRBJ1-4, with D hard to call. There are 13 residues in the CDR3. Between the trimmed V and J ends, which lost 5 bases and 7 bases, there was a span of 11 bases. CDR1 and CDR2 (germline): SEHNR, FQNEAQ (reference sequence). This CDR3 is CASSMRTGEKLFF. CDR3 DNA sequence: TGTGCCAGCAGCATGCGGACCGGTGAAAAACTGTTTTTT.

The chain joins TRBV7-3 to TRBJ2-7; no reliable D call. With 0 bases removed from V and 1 base from J, the gap between germline ends came to 10 bases. The length of the CDR3 is 15 residues. In germline, CDR1 is SGHTA, CDR2 FQGTGA. CDR3 nucleotides: TGTGCCAGCAGCTTAACTCCCGGCCCTTCCTACGAGCAGTACTTC. Encoded protein: CASSLTPGPSYEQYF.

J is TRBJ1-2 and V is TRBV6-5; D remains unclear. The germline CDR1 and CDR2 sequences are MNHEY and SVGAGI. The CDR3 consists of 13 residues. V dropped 2 bases and J dropped 5 bases, with 9 bases sitting between them. The CDR3 region is CASSYVRAYGYTF. In nucleotides, the CDR3 is TGTGCCAGCAGTTACGTAAGAGCATATGGCTACACCTTC.

This CDR3 reads CASSDQQGRYNEQFF. CDR3 sequence (DNA): TGTGCCAGCAGCGACCAGCAGGGGAGATACAATGAGCAGTTCTTC. This chain uses TRBV7-9 with TRBJ2-1, with D tentatively TRBD1 (6 bases). Trimming took 5 bases from V and 4 from J, leaving 15 bases between them. CDR1 is SEHNR, CDR2 FQNEAQ, per germline (reference sequence). The CDR3 spans 15 residues.

J is TRBJ2-1 and V is TRBV28; 8 positions match TRBD2. Trimming cost V 11 bases and J 6 bases; bases outside gene matches: 6. CDR1 MDHEN and CDR2 SYDVKM come from the germline V gene. The CDR3 extends over 12 amino acids. CDR3 in amino acids: CASGTRRNEQFF. The CDR3 DNA reads as TGTGCCTCCGGGACTAGACGCAATGAGCAGTTCTTC. Full variable domain (missing parts from reference TRBV28 and TRBJ2-1): DVKVTQSSRYLVKRTGEKVFLECVQDMDHENMFWYRQDPGLGLRLIYFSYDVKMKEKGDIPEGYSVSREKKERFSLILESASTNQTSMYLCASGTRRNEQFFGPGTRLTVL.

CDR3 in amino acids: CASSGLDREPEQYF. In nucleotides, the CDR3 is TGTGCCAGCAGCGGTTTGGACAGGGAACCCGAGCAGTACTTC. V is TRBV21-1 and J is TRBJ2-7; TRBD1 is taken as the D call from the table, unchecked against the DNA. TRBV21-1 is shown as a pseudogene. The CDR3 length is 14 residues.

V gene TRBV12-3 or TRBV12-4 combines with J gene TRBJ2-1; D not certain. The V gene lost 3 bases and the J gene lost 9 bases, with 3 bases spanning the gap. This CDR3 region has 10 residues. The CDR3 DNA sequence: TGTGCCAGCAGTTTTTCTGAGCAGTTCTTC. Residues: CASSFSEQFF.

This clone occurred a few times. The chain combines TRBV5-4 with TRBJ2-5; 7 bases fit TRBD1. CDR1 is SGHNT and CDR2 is YYREEE in the germline V gene (reference sequence). The trim removed 0 bases at V and 4 bases at J, leaving 0 bases unmatched. The CDR3 sequence is 13 residues long. This chain's CDR3 is CASSLDRGETQYF. The CDR3 DNA sequence: TGTGCCAGCAGCTTGGACAGGGGAGAGACCCAGTACTTC.

The chain links TRBV28 to TRBJ1-2, with D possibly being TRBD1 (5 bases). The CDR3 is 14 amino acids. CDR1 is MDHEN and CDR2 is SYDVKM in the germline V gene. V lost 6 bases, J lost 2 bases, and 13 bases lay in between. Here the CDR3 reads CASSLGPVNYGYTF. Written as DNA, the CDR3 is TGTGCCAGCAGCTTGGGACCAGTCAACTATGGCTACACCTTC.

The chain couples TRBV27 to TRBJ1-2; 9 positions match TRBD1. The CDR3 is 15 residues long. The junction had 9 bases not matched to a gene; V was cut back by 7 bases and J by 3 bases. The germline gives CDR1 MNHEY, CDR2 SMNVEV (reference sequence). The chain's CDR3 is CASTRTDRGHYGYTF. In DNA form, the CDR3 reads TGTGCCAGCACCCGAACGGACAGGGGCCACTATGGCTACACCTTC.

With respect to this clone: A junction boundary mismatches the germline segment, possibly from a read error. The CDR3 loop is CASRLSGQGSTEAFF. The CDR3, as DNA: TGTGCCAGCAGATTATCGGGACAGGGAAGTACTGAAGCTTTCTTT. The chain combines TRBV28 with TRBJ1-1; 9 positions agree with TRBD1. The CDR3 runs to 15 residues. Germline values: CDR1 MDHEN, CDR2 SYDVKM. The whole variable domain, remainder taken from reference TRBV28 and TRBJ1-1, is DVKVTQSSRYLVKRTGEKVFLECVQDMDHENMFWYRQDPGLGLRLIYFSYDVKMKEKGDIPEGYSVSREKKERFSLILESASTNQTSMYLCASRLSGQGSTEAFFGQGTRLTVV.

J is TRBJ1-2 and V is TRBV27; D uncertain. The CDR3 consists of 13 residues. V was clipped by 7 bases and J by 8 bases, with 17 bases between them. The V gene's germline CDR1 is MNHEY and CDR2 SMNVEV (reference sequence). The CDR3 here is CASKSHPVNGYTF. Written as DNA, the CDR3 is TGTGCCAGCAAGAGCCACCCGGTGAACGGCTACACCTTC.

The rearrangement uses TRBV2 and TRBJ1-2; D ambiguous. The germline V gene has CDR1 SNHLY and CDR2 FYNNEI. The V and J ends lost 3 bases and 0 bases respectively, with 8 bases between them. There are 14 residues in the CDR3. The CDR3 here is CASSEAESNYGYTF. The DNA for the CDR3 is TGTGCCAGCAGTGAGGCAGAATCTAACTATGGCTACACCTTC.

This chain joins TRBV18 and TRBJ2-1; 10 bases match TRBD2. This CDR3 has 18 residues. V shed 4 bases and J 0 bases; nucleotides not matched to a gene: 9. From germline, CDR1 is KGHSH and CDR2 LQKENI. CDR3 nucleotide sequence: TGTGCCAGCTCACTCGCTGCTAGCGGGAGAGACTCCTACAATGAGCAGTTCTTC. Translated: CASSLAASGRDSYNEQFF.

The rearrangement uses TRBV19 and TRBJ1-1, with a tentative D call TRBD1 (5 bases). The CDR3 runs 13 residues. The germline gives CDR1 LNHDA, CDR2 SQIVND (reference sequence). Trimming took 6 bases from V and 1 from J, leaving 9 bases between them. The CDR3 loop reads CASSVQGNTEAFF. The CDR3 coding sequence is TGTGCCAGTAGCGTTCAGGGGAACACTGAAGCTTTCTTT.

The rearrangement links TRBV3-1 (or the pseudogene TRBV3-2) to TRBJ2-2; TRBD1 is a possible D gene (6 bases). CDR1 and CDR2 (germline): LGHDT, YNNKEL (reference sequence). The CDR3 has 15 residues. Trimming removed 0 bases at V and 8 bases at J, with 13 bases between. The CDR3 DNA reads as TGTGCCAGCAGCCAAGAGGGGGCCAGCCCGGGGGAGCTGTTTTTT. Translating gives CASSQEGASPGELFF.

The V call is TRBV5-1, the J call TRBJ2-5, with 8 positions matching TRBD2. The V segment lost 4 bases and the J segment 1 base; nucleotides outside the gene matches: 6. The CDR3 totals 15 residues. Looked up from germline, CDR1 is SGHRS and CDR2 is YFSETQ. DNA for the CDR3: TGCGCCAGCAGCGTCGCCGGGACTAGCCAAGAGACCCAGTACTTC. Its protein product is CASSVAGTSQETQYF.

This rearrangement joins TRBV7-8 to TRBJ1-2; weak D call: TRBD1 (5 bases). This CDR3 is built from 15 residues. CDR1 is SGHVS, CDR2 FQNEAQ, per germline. V shed 4 bases and J shed 4 bases, with 16 bases lying between them. In nucleotides, the CDR3 is TGTGCCAGCAGCTCATATAACGACGGGGGCTATGGCTACACCTTC. Protein: CASSSYNDGGYGYTF.

The rearrangement joins TRBV27 to TRBJ1-1; D remains unclear. This CDR3 spans 13 amino acids. The V and J ends lost 8 bases and 5 bases respectively, with 15 bases between them. The germline gives CDR1 MNHEY, CDR2 SMNVEV (reference sequence). The CDR3 nucleotides are TGTGCCAGCGCCTCGGGGAGGAGGACTGAAGCTTTCTTT. Its protein product is CASASGRRTEAFF.

The CDR3, as DNA: TGTGCCAGCAGTTTGGCCGCCATAGGGGCGCTGGGGCAAGAGACCCAGTACTTC. Protein sequence: CASSLAAIGALGQETQYF. The chain has TRBV28 and TRBJ2-5, with a possible D match to TRBD1 (5 bases). This CDR3 region has 18 residues. CDR1 and CDR2 (germline): MDHEN, SYDVKM. Trimming left V 3 bases short and J 2 bases short, with 22 bases between.

The rearrangement uses TRBV19 and TRBJ2-1; TRBD1 matches 9 bases. J lost 7 bases, V lost 7 bases, and 5 bases had no gene match. The CDR3 length is 13 residues. The germline V gene encodes CDR1 LNHDA and CDR2 SQIVND (reference sequence). The CDR3 is CASIGTGMNEQFF. The CDR3, as DNA: TGTGCCAGTATAGGGACAGGGATGAATGAGCAGTTCTTC. The full variable domain, its missing parts supplied by reference TRBV19 and TRBJ2-1, is DGGITQSPKYLFRKEGQNVTLSCEQNLNHDAMYWYRQDPGQGLRLIYYSQIVNDFQKGDIAEGYSVSREKKESFPLTVTSAQKNPTAFYLCASIGTGMNEQFFGPGTRLTVL.

The gene calls are TRBV30 and TRBJ2-1; D is uncertain. Germline-derived CDR1 and CDR2 are GTSNPN and SVGIG (reference sequence). The germline V and J ends were trimmed by 2 bases and 5 bases, with 7 bases remaining between them. The CDR3 consists of 12 residues. CDR3 coding DNA: TGTGCCTGGAGTCCGGCAGACAATGAGCAGTTCTTC. It translates to CAWSPADNEQFF.

The rearrangement joins TRBV6-5 to TRBJ2-1, with 14 bases matching TRBD2. With 6 bases clipped from V and 9 bases from J, the junction kept 7 bases outside the gene matches. The CDR3 loop spans 15 amino acids. Germline V lookup: CDR1 MNHEY, CDR2 SVGAGI. The DNA for the CDR3 is TGTGCCAGCAGGCCCTACGGGACTAGCGGGAGTGAGCAGTTCTTC. Translation gives CASRPYGTSGSEQFF.

This clone came up once. V is TRBV7-2 and J is TRBJ2-1; no definite D call. The V gene's germline CDR1 is SGHTA and CDR2 FQGNSA. The CDR3 runs to 14 residues. V was pared by 3 bases and J by 6 bases, with 12 bases between. CDR3: CASSFPRLANEQFF. CDR3 nucleotide sequence: TGTGCCAGCAGCTTTCCTAGACTGGCCAATGAGCAGTTCTTC. The full variable domain, rest sourced from reference TRBV7-2 and TRBJ2-1, is GAGVSQSPSNKVTEKGKDVELRCDPISGHTALYWYRQSLGQGLEFLIYFQGNSAPDKSGLPSDRFSAERTGGSVSTLTIQRTQQEDSAVYLCASSFPRLANEQFFGPGTRLTVL.

The V gene is TRBV5-8, the J gene TRBJ1-1, with D possibly matching TRBD1 (6 bases). V lost 3 bases to trimming and J lost 10 bases, with 16 bases between them. The CDR3 totals 13 residues. From germline, CDR1 is SGHTS and CDR2 YDEGEE. CDR3 DNA: TGTGCCAGCAGCTACCAGATAAGGGGGGTAGCTTTCTTT. This translates into CASSYQIRGVAFF. The entire variable domain, with the rest obtained from reference TRBV5-8 and TRBJ1-1, is as follows: EAGVTQSPTHLIKTRGQQATLRCSPISGHTSVYWYQQALGLGLQFLLWYDEGEERNRGNFPPRFSGRQFPNYSSELNVNALELEDSALYLCASSYQIRGVAFFGQGTRLTVV.

The chain uses TRBV27 and TRBJ2-1; D gene unclear. This CDR3 has 11 residues. CDR1 is MNHEY and CDR2 is SMNVEV in the germline V gene (reference sequence). Trimming took 4 bases from V and 5 from J, leaving 3 bases between them. This CDR3 reads CASSYDNEQFF. The CDR3 nucleotides read TGTGCCAGCAGTTATGACAATGAGCAGTTCTTC.

The chain combines TRBV30 with TRBJ1-6, with a possible D match to TRBD1 (6 bases). The germline V gene encodes CDR1 GTSNPN and CDR2 SVGIG (reference sequence). This CDR3 has 16 residues. DNA of the CDR3: TGTGCTCGGAGAGATGGACAGAGCTCCTATAATTCACCCCTCCACTTT. It specifies CARRDGQSSYNSPLHF.